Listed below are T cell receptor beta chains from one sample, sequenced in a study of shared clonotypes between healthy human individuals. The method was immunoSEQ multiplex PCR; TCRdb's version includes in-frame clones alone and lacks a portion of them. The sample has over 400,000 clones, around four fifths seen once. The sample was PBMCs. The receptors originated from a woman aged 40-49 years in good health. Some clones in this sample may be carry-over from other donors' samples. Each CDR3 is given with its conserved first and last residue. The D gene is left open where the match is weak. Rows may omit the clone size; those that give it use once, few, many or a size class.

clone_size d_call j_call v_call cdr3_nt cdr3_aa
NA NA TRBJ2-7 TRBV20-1 TGCAGACAAAGACAGACCTACGAGCAGTACTTC CRQRQTYEQYF
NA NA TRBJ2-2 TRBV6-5 TGTGCCAGCAGTTACGGGGTCACCGGGGAGCTGTTTTTT CASSYGVTGELFF
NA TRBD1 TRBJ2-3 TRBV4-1 TGCGCCAGCAGCCAAGAGGGACAGGCGCGCACAGATACGCAGTATTTT CASSQEGQARTDTQYF
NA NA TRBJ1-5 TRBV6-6 TGTGCCAGCAGTTACTTGGCAGGGAATCAGCCCCAGCATTTT CASSYLAGNQPQHF
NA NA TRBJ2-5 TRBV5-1 TGCGCCAGCGGCAGGAGCCAAGAGACCCAGTACTTC CASGRSQETQYF
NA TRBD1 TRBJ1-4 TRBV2 TGTGCCAGCTCTATATTGGGACAGGGGAGGGAAAGAGAAAAACTGTTTTTT CASSILGQGREREKLFF
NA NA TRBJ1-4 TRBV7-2 TGTGCCAGCAGCTGGGACATACGGGGTGAAAAACTGTTTTTT CASSWDIRGEKLFF
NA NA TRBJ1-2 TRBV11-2 TGTGCCAGCAGCGTCAGTGCTAACTATGGCTACACCTTC CASSVSANYGYTF
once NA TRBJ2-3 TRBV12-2 TGTGCAAGTCGCCGCCGGAGAGTTCGGCCTCACGGAGATACGCAGTATTTT CASRRRRVRPHGDTQYF
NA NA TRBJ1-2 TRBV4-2 TGTGCCAGCAGCCAAGGCCGGGGCGAATGCACCTTC CASSQGRGECTF
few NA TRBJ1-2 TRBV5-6 TGTGCCAGCAGCTGGGGACTTTATGGCTACACCTTC CASSWGLYGYTF
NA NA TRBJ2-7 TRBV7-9 TGTGCCAGCAGCTTAGCGATGCTAGCAGTCTACGAGCAGTACTTC CASSLAMLAVYEQYF
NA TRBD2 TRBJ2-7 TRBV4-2 TGTGCCAGCAGCTTGGCGCTAGCGGGAGACGAGCAGTACTTC CASSLALAGDEQYF
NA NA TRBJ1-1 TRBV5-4 TGTGCCAGCAGCTTGGGTACCCCGCAGCCTGAAGCTTTCTTT CASSLGTPQPEAFF
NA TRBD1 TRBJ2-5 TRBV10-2 TGCGCCAGCGCCAGGGGGTTTATCCAAGAGACCCAGTACTTC CASARGFIQETQYF
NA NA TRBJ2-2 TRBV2 TGTGCCAGCGGTGGTGGGGCGAACACCGGGGAGCTGTTTTTT CASGGGANTGELFF
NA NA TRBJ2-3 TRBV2 TGTGCCAGCAGTGAGAGGGCGGGGCCAGATACGCAGTATTTT CASSERAGPDTQYF
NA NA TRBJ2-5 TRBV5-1 TGCGCCAGCAGCGAAACCGGGACACCCCAAGAGACCCAGTACTTC CASSETGTPQETQYF
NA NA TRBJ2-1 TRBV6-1 TGTGCCAGCACCGAAGGTACGGGATGGTGGGAGCAGTTCTTC CASTEGTGWWEQFF
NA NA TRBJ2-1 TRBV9 TGTGCCAGCAGCGTAGGCCCGGCCAACGGGGCGACGAAGAATGAGCAGTTCTTC CASSVGPANGATKNEQFF
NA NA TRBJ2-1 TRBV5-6 TGTGCCAGCAGCTTGAGCGGAAGGGCGGATGAGCAGTTCTTC CASSLSGRADEQFF
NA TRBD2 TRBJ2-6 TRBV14 TGTGCCAGCAGCCGAGTGAGCGGGGCAAGCTCTGGGGCCAACGTCCTGACTTTC CASSRVSGASSGANVLTF
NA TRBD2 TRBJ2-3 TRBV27 TGTGCCAGCAGTTCCCGACTAGCGGGAGATGTTGATACGCAGTATTTT CASSSRLAGDVDTQYF
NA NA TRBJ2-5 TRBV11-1 TGTGCCAGCAGCTTACGACAATTGGAGACCCAGTACTTC CASSLRQLETQYF
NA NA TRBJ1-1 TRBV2 TGTGCCAGCAAACCCGGACTCTCGTCCACTGAAGCTTTCTTT CASKPGLSSTEAFF
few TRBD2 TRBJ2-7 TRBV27 TGTGCCAGCAGTTTAACAGCGGGAGTCGGGTACGAGCAGTACTTC CASSLTAGVGYEQYF
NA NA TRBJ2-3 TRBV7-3 TGTGCCAGCAGCTTAGACTCCACAGATACGCAGTATTTT CASSLDSTDTQYF
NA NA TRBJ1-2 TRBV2 TGTGCCAGCAGTGCCCGAAGGGGTTCCTATGGCTACACCTTC CASSARRGSYGYTF
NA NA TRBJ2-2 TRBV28 TGTGCCAGCAGTCTTAGCACCGGGGAGCTGTTTTTT CASSLSTGELFF
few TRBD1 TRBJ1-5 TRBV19 TGTGCCAGTAGTCCCGGTGCCGGGACAGGGGGAGTTGGCAATCAGCCCCAGCATTTT CASSPGAGTGGVGNQPQHF
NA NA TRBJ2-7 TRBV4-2 TGTGCCAGCAGCCAACGATTACAGGGACGACCATACTACGAGCAGTACTTC CASSQRLQGRPYYEQYF
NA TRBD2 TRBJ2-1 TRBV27 TGTGCCAGCAGTCTCTCCGGGACTAGCGGACACAATGAGCAGTTCTTC CASSLSGTSGHNEQFF
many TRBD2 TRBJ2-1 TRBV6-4 TGTGCCAGCAGTGAGGCGGGAGGCAGCTACAATGAGCAGTTCTTC CASSEAGGSYNEQFF